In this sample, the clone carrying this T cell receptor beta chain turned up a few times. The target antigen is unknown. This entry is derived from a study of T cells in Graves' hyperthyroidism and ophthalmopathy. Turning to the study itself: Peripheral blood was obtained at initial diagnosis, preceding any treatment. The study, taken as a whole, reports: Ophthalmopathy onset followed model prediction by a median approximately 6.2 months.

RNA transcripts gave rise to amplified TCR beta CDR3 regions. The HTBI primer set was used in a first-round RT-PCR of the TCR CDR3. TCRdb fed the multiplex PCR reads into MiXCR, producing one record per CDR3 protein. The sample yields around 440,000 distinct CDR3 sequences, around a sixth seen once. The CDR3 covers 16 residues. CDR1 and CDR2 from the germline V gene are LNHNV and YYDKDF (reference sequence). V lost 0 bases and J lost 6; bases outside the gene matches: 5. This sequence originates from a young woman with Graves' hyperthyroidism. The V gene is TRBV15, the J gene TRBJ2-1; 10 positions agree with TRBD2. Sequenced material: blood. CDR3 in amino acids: CATSRDLAGAINEQFF. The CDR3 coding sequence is TGTGCCACCAGCAGAGATCTAGCGGGAGCTATCAATGAGCAGTTCTTC.